Below are 31 T cell receptor beta chains sequenced from a single sample in a study of shared clonotypes between healthy human individuals. Repertoires were generated with immunoSEQ multiplex PCR, while TCRdb's copy carries only in-frame clones and drops some. The sample records about 2 million clones, about 95% being singletons. Sequences were obtained from naive CD4+ T cells sorted from blood. Sample subset: CD45RA+ positively selected. All receptors come from a man aged 18 to 30 in good health.

V is TRBV15 and J is TRBJ2-7; 7 bases fit TRBD1. Germline V gives CDR1 LNHNV, CDR2 YYDKDF (reference sequence). The CDR3 is 16 residues long. V was pared by 5 bases and J by 3 bases, with 13 bases of the junction left unmatched. CDR3 coding DNA: TGTGCCACCAGCGATCGGACAGGCCAAAGAGACTACGAGCAGTACTTC. Its translation is CATSDRTGQRDYEQYF.

This sequence joins TRBV5-1 and TRBJ1-2; D remains unclear. From germline, CDR1 is SGHRS and CDR2 YFSETQ. The CDR3 covers 15 residues. V lost 4 bases and J 0 bases, leaving 13 bases between the germline ends. The CDR3 DNA sequence: TGCGCCAGCAGCGAAAACGCACATCCTAACTATGGCTACACCTTC. Translating gives CASSENAHPNYGYTF.

The chain recombines TRBV21-1 with TRBJ2-2; the table's D call, TRBD1, has no DNA check behind it. TRBV21-1 is marked as a pseudogene. The CDR3 consists of 14 residues. CDR3 bases: TGTGCCAGCAGACCGGGACAGGGGCCCGGGGAGCTGTTTTTT. It yields the protein CASRPGQGPGELFF.

The rearrangement links TRBV10-3 to TRBJ2-5; TRBD2 matches 8 bases. The CDR3 contains 14 residues. Germline CDR1 is ENHRY and CDR2 is SYGVKD. After removal of 5 bases from V and 5 bases from J, the junction contained 7 bases not matched to a gene. This CDR3 is CAISRAGVNETQYF. CDR3 DNA sequence: TGTGCCATCAGTAGAGCGGGGGTAAATGAGACCCAGTACTTC.

The chain links TRBV30 to TRBJ1-2; 9 bases align to TRBD1. Germline CDR1 and CDR2: GTSNPN and SVGIG (reference sequence). V lost 3 bases to trimming and J lost 4 bases; unmatched junction nucleotides: 12. This CDR3 comprises 16 residues. The CDR3 spells CAWRGSDRGRGYGYTF. CDR3 bases: TGTGCCTGGAGGGGATCGGACAGGGGAAGGGGCTATGGCTACACCTTC.

The rearrangement uses TRBV7-9 and TRBJ2-7, with TRBD1 matching over 10 bases. The CDR3 contains 15 residues. V lost 3 bases to trimming and J lost 6 bases; unmatched junction nucleotides: 8. Per germline, CDR1 SEHNR and CDR2 FQNEAQ (reference sequence). The CDR3 DNA reads TGTGCCAGCAGCTTTCCGGGACAGGGGCCCCTCGAGCAGTACTTC. Amino acids: CASSFPGQGPLEQYF.

CDR3 residues: CASGSSGYHNEQFF. DNA for the CDR3: TGTGCTAGTGGTTCTAGCGGATACCACAATGAGCAGTTCTTC. The chain combines TRBV12-5 with TRBJ2-1; 7 bases line up with TRBD2. The CDR3 is made up of 14 amino acids. With V trimmed by 4 bases and J by 5 bases, 5 bases remained unmatched. Germline lookup yields CDR1 LGHNT and CDR2 FRNRAP.

A note on this clone: The sample carries other DNA sequences with the same CDR3. The V and J genes are TRBV18 and TRBJ2-3; 8 bases match TRBD1. V trimming: 2 bases; J trimming: 5 bases; junction bases outside the gene matches: 0. Germline CDR1 KGHSH, CDR2 LQKENI. The CDR3 is 13 residues long. The CDR3 sequence: CASSPGTGDTQYF. As DNA, the CDR3 is TGTGCCAGCTCACCAGGGACAGGAGATACGCAGTATTTT.

The chain couples TRBV6-6 to TRBJ1-1; maybe TRBD1 (6 bases). The V end lost 4 bases, the J end lost 6 bases, and 18 bases lay between the germline ends. Germline V gene lookup returns CDR1 MNHNY and CDR2 SVGAGI (reference sequence). The CDR3 runs to 15 residues. The CDR3, as DNA: TGTGCCAGCAGTTCCAGGGACAAACGTTTTCCTGAAGCTTTCTTT. Protein product: CASSSRDKRFPEAFF.

In this sample, this clone turned up once. The rearrangement links TRBV30 to TRBJ1-6; weak D call: TRBD1 (5 bases). Trimming cost V 3 bases and J 1 base, with 7 bases left between them. This CDR3 region has 14 residues. Germline assignment: CDR1 GTSNPN and CDR2 SVGIG (reference sequence). CDR3 sequence reads: CAWSRVSYNSPLHF. DNA for the CDR3: TGTGCCTGGAGCAGGGTTTCCTATAATTCACCCCTCCACTTT.

The DNA of the CDR3 is TGTGCCAGCGCCTCGAATGGGGGCTACGAGCAGTACTTC. This encodes CASASNGGYEQYF. This rearrangement joins TRBV7-3 to TRBJ2-7; perhaps D is TRBD1 or TRBD2 (5 bases each). Germline V CDR1 and CDR2: SGHTA, FQGTGA. Trimming took 8 bases from V and 3 from J, leaving 14 bases between them. The CDR3 contains 13 residues.

V gene TRBV2 combines with J gene TRBJ1-1, with D maybe TRBD1 (5 bases). This CDR3 region has 14 residues. Germline-derived CDR1 and CDR2 are SNHLY and FYNNEI. V dropped 5 bases and J dropped 0 bases, with 10 bases sitting between them. The CDR3 coding sequence is TGTGCCAGCAGTCAGTCGGGGGTGAACACTGAAGCTTTCTTT. This translates into CASSQSGVNTEAFF.

The chain employs TRBV30 and TRBJ1-5, with a tentative D call TRBD1 (5 bases). V was clipped by 2 bases and J by 10 bases, with 12 bases between them. Germline V gene lookup returns CDR1 GTSNPN and CDR2 SVGIG (reference sequence). CDR3 length equals 12 residues. CDR3 nucleotides: TGTGCCTGGAGTAAGGGGTCGAGCCCCCAGCATTTT. It yields the protein CAWSKGSSPQHF.

The V call is TRBV7-6, the J call TRBJ2-1; D is undetermined. Per the germline V gene, CDR1 is SGHVS and CDR2 is FNYEAQ. V was shortened by 2 bases and J by 5 bases, with 4 bases between the two germline ends. The CDR3 is 12 residues long. The CDR3 loop reads CASSLWNNEQFF. Written as DNA, the CDR3 is TGTGCCAGCAGCTTATGGAACAATGAGCAGTTCTTC.

V and J are TRBV28 and TRBJ2-7, with D perhaps matching TRBD2 (6 bases). Germline V lookup: CDR1 MDHEN, CDR2 SYDVKM. The CDR3 is made up of 15 amino acids. Trimming removed 6 bases from V and 5 bases from J, with 20 bases in between. Written as DNA, the CDR3 is TGTGCCAGCAGACTGCCAGCTAGCGTCCGTGACGAGCAGTACTTC. Its protein is CASRLPASVRDEQYF.

V gene TRBV5-1 combines with J gene TRBJ2-1; 7 positions agree with TRBD2. J lost 8 bases, V lost 1 base, and 9 bases had no gene match. The CDR3 contains 15 residues. Germline lookup yields CDR1 SGHRS and CDR2 YFSETQ. CDR3 DNA sequence: TGCGCCAGCAGCTTGACGGGAGGACCTTCGGATGAGCAGTTCTTC. It translates to CASSLTGGPSDEQFF.

V usage is TRBV10-3 and J usage is TRBJ2-1, with 7 nucleotides matching TRBD1. The germline gives CDR1 ENHRY, CDR2 SYGVKD. The CDR3 is made up of 13 amino acids. V lost 9 bases to trimming and J lost 6 bases; unmatched junction nucleotides: 8. The CDR3 DNA reads TGTGCCATTTCGACAGGGATCGTCAATGAGCAGTTCTTC. Translated: CAISTGIVNEQFF.

Concerning this clone itself: This sequence may be a read error, since a much larger clone differs from it by one base. Additional DNA sequences in this sample encode the identical CDR3. The CDR3 loop reads CSVVSGGTTEAFF. In DNA, the CDR3 is TGCAGCGTGGTGTCGGGCGGGACCACTGAAGCTTTCTTT. This chain uses TRBV29-1 with TRBJ1-1; maybe TRBD1 (5 bases). The CDR3 length is 13 residues. V was clipped by 6 bases and J by 4 bases, with 15 bases between them. CDR1 SQVTM and CDR2 ANQGSEA come from the germline V gene.

The chain combines TRBV2 with TRBJ2-2; D is ambiguous. The CDR3 totals 13 residues. V was trimmed by 4 bases and J by 2 bases, leaving 5 bases between them. Germline V gene sequence: CDR1 SNHLY, CDR2 FYNNEI. In DNA, the CDR3 is TGTGCCAGCAGTGGGTCAAACACCGGGGAGCTGTTTTTT. Translating gives CASSGSNTGELFF.

As regards this clone: This specimen includes other DNA sequences encoding the same CDR3. The DNA of the CDR3 is TGCGCCAGCAGCTTGGACACGCACAATGAGCAGTTCTTC. Protein product: CASSLDTHNEQFF. V is TRBV5-1 and J is TRBJ2-1, with no clear D. With 0 bases removed from V and 5 bases from J, the gap between germline ends came to 6 bases. This CDR3 has 13 residues. Looked up from germline, CDR1 is SGHRS and CDR2 is YFSETQ.

The chain combines TRBV7-9 with TRBJ1-2, with a possible D match to TRBD1 (5 bases). V lost 5 bases and J 3 bases, leaving 13 bases between the germline ends. The CDR3 extends over 14 amino acids. Germline assignment: CDR1 SEHNR and CDR2 FQNEAQ (reference sequence). The CDR3 protein is CASSEDQGDYGYTF. The CDR3 nucleotides read TGTGCCAGCAGCGAGGACCAGGGAGACTATGGCTACACCTTC.

Turning to this clone: The sample holds other DNA sequences that translate to the same CDR3. J is TRBJ1-3 and V is TRBV7-9; unclear D gene. The CDR3 runs to 14 residues. Germline loops: CDR1 SEHNR, CDR2 FQNEAQ (reference sequence). V was shortened by 0 bases and J by 3 bases, with 6 bases between the two germline ends. The CDR3 loop reads CASSLAGGGNTIYF. For the CDR3, the DNA is TGTGCCAGCAGCTTAGCGGGTGGTGGAAACACCATATATTTT.

This chain uses TRBV5-4 with TRBJ1-1; possibly TRBD1 for D (6 bases). The V gene's germline CDR1 is SGHNT and CDR2 YYREEE (reference sequence). V was shortened by 4 bases and J by 8 bases, with 15 bases between the two germline ends. The CDR3 length is 13 residues. The CDR3: CASSRPGAAEAFF. CDR3 coding DNA: TGTGCCAGCAGCCGTCCGGGGGCGGCCGAAGCTTTCTTT.

The chain uses TRBV10-3 and TRBJ2-4; possible D gene TRBD1, 6 bases. The CDR3 has 13 amino acids. Germline-derived CDR1 and CDR2 are ENHRY and SYGVKD. Deletions cut 5 bases from V and 8 bases from J, with 13 bases between. The CDR3 region has the DNA TGTGCCATCAGTACAGGGTATACGGACATTCAGTACTTC. It encodes CAISTGYTDIQYF.

The chain uses TRBV18 and TRBJ2-7; no reliable D call. Germline V lookup: CDR1 KGHSH, CDR2 LQKENI. The CDR3 spans 17 residues. V was shortened by 0 bases and J by 3 bases, with 18 bases between the two germline ends. CDR3 nucleotides: TGTGCCAGCTCACCACCGCCGACACCGGGCGGCTACTACGAGCAGTACTTC. It yields the protein CASSPPPTPGGYYEQYF.

The J gene is TRBJ2-1, the V gene TRBV18, with 7 bases that match TRBD1. Germline CDR1 KGHSH, CDR2 LQKENI. CDR3 length: 12 residues. The ends lost 5 bases at V and 12 bases at J; junction bases unmatched: 7. CDR3 amino acids: CASSGTEQAQFF. The CDR3 DNA is TGTGCCAGCTCAGGGACAGAGCAAGCGCAGTTCTTC.

The V gene is TRBV5-1, the J gene TRBJ2-1; 9 nucleotides line up with TRBD1. Germline V gives CDR1 SGHRS, CDR2 YFSETQ. V trimming: 3 bases; J trimming: 2 bases; junction bases outside the gene matches: 3. The CDR3 loop spans 15 amino acids. CDR3 residues: CASSWDRVTYNEQFF. CDR3 in DNA: TGCGCCAGCAGCTGGGACAGGGTAACCTACAATGAGCAGTTCTTC.

The genes are TRBV5-5 and TRBJ2-7; D gene ambiguous. V gave up 2 bases and J gave up 0 bases, with 12 bases separating them. Germline CDR1 is SGHKS and CDR2 is YYEKEE (reference sequence). This CDR3 is built from 15 residues. The CDR3: CASSFFAQASYEQYF. The CDR3, as DNA: TGTGCCAGCAGCTTTTTCGCGCAGGCCTCCTACGAGCAGTACTTC. Full variable domain (remainder filled in from reference TRBV5-5 and TRBJ2-7): DAGVTQSPTHLIKTRGQQVTLRCSPISGHKSVSWYQQVLGQGPQFIFQYYEKEERGRGNFPDRFSARQFPNYSSELNVNALLLGDSALYLCASSFFAQASYEQYFGPGTRLTVT.

This clone showed up just a few times. At the DNA level, this CDR3 is encoded by other sequences in the same sample as well. The chain joins TRBV18 to TRBJ1-4, with D uncertain. Germline V gene lookup returns CDR1 KGHSH and CDR2 LQKENI. The length of the CDR3 is 14 residues. The ends were cut back, 3 bases at V and 0 bases at J, with 5 bases in the middle. The CDR3 protein is CASSPGATNEKLFF. DNA for the CDR3: TGTGCCAGCTCACCGGGCGCAACTAATGAAAAACTGTTTTTT. Full variable domain (missing parts from reference TRBV18 and TRBJ1-4): NAGVMQNPRHLVRRRGQEARLRCSPMKGHSHVYWYRQLPEEGLKFMVYLQKENIIDESGMPKERFSAEFPKEGPSILRIQQVVRGDSAAYFCASSPGATNEKLFFGSGTQLSVL.

In DNA, the CDR3 is TGTGCCAGCACACCGTTGAAGGTCGGGGGTGGAAATTCACCCCTCCACTTT. Protein sequence: CASTPLKVGGGNSPLHF. V and J are TRBV7-4 and TRBJ1-6; a weak D match, TRBD1 (5 bases). The germline V gene has CDR1 SGHVT and CDR2 SQSDAQ. The V and J ends lost 7 bases and 7 bases respectively, with 23 bases between them. The CDR3 consists of 17 residues.

The CDR3 protein is CASSYADRGNEYF. The CDR3 DNA reads TGTGCCAGCAGTTACGCAGACAGGGGTAATGAGTACTTC. This chain joins TRBV6-5 and TRBJ2-4; 8 positions agree with TRBD1. The CDR3 is 13 amino acids. Germline CDR1 is MNHEY and CDR2 is SVGAGI. The junction had 8 bases not matched to a gene; V was cut back by 2 bases and J by 14 bases.